The next 5 T cell receptor beta chains were all read from a single sample in a study of identical twins. MiXCR, run by TCRdb on the 5' RACE reads, gives a single entry per CDR3 protein. There are 510,000 or so distinct CDR3 sequences in the sample; around 15% occur only once, and about 0.47% lies in the top ten. The same sample was also used in a study of yellow fever vaccine responses in identical twins.

Sequences were obtained from CD4+ T cells sorted from blood. These receptors all stem from a woman aged 18-30 years in good health.

V and J are TRBV7-9 and TRBJ2-1, with TRBD2 as a possible D gene (7 bases). Trimming took 7 bases from V and 7 from J, leaving 20 bases between them. The CDR3 is 15 residues long. Germline-derived CDR1 and CDR2 are SEHNR and FQNEAQ (reference sequence). CDR3 in amino acids: CASIPLGGGSNEQFF. The CDR3 coding sequence is TGTGCCAGCATCCCCTTAGGGGGAGGGTCGAATGAGCAGTTCTTC. Drawing the rest from reference TRBV7-9 and TRBJ2-1, the complete variable domain is DTGVSQNPRHKITKRGQNVTFRCDPISEHNRLYWYRQTLGQGPEFLTYFQNEAQLEKSRLLSDRFSAERPKGSFSTLEIQRTEQGDSAMYLCASIPLGGGSNEQFFGPGTRLTVL.

This clonotype was counted at least ten times. The chain recombines TRBV10-3 with TRBJ1-5; D ambiguous. This CDR3 contains 15 residues. With 2 bases removed from V and 3 bases from J, the gap between germline ends came to 11 bases. In germline, CDR1 is ENHRY, CDR2 SYGVKD. CDR3 bases: TGTGCCATCAGTGAGCAAAACAGCCCCAATCAGCCCCAGCATTTT. Its protein is CAISEQNSPNQPQHF.

J is TRBJ2-3 and V is TRBV10-3; no clear D. This CDR3 is 14 amino acids long. The ends were cut back, 7 bases at V and 0 bases at J, with 11 bases in the middle. Per the germline V gene, CDR1 is ENHRY and CDR2 is SYGVKD. The CDR3 protein is CAINLDDSTDTQYF. CDR3 in DNA: TGTGCCATCAACTTGGACGACAGCACAGATACGCAGTATTTT.

The V gene is TRBV20-1, the J gene TRBJ2-4; D possibly corresponds to TRBD1 (6 bases). The CDR3 consists of 14 residues. Germline CDR1 reads DFQATT; CDR2 reads SNEGSKA (reference sequence). V was trimmed by 5 bases and J by 1 base, leaving 12 bases between them. In nucleotides, the CDR3 is TGCAGTGCTCTCGCAGGGGATGCCAAAAACATTCAGTACTTC. Protein sequence: CSALAGDAKNIQYF.

This chain links TRBV7-9 with TRBJ2-7, with a weak D call TRBD1 (6 bases). CDR1 is SEHNR and CDR2 is FQNEAQ in the germline V gene (reference sequence). The CDR3 sequence is 12 residues long. V was cut by 8 bases and J by 1 base, with 9 bases left in between. CDR3 sequence reads: CASGTLSYEQYF. CDR3 DNA sequence: TGTGCCAGCGGGACACTATCCTACGAGCAGTACTTC.